The 29 T cell receptor beta chains listed next were all sequenced from one sample in a study of blood T cell repertoires in COVID-19. Using immunoSEQ multiplex PCR, the repertoire was profiled, and TCRdb retains in-frame clones only, with some absent. The sample has 95,000 to 150,000 clones, 55% to 75% seen once. The sequencing sample was made of peripheral blood. These receptor sequences come from a human donor with acute or convalescent COVID-19. The donor label of this sample is uncertain.

This clone was seen more than once but under ten times. The rearrangement joins TRBV9 to TRBJ2-3; a weak D match, TRBD2 (7 bases). V dropped 0 bases and J dropped 2 bases, with 10 bases sitting between them. The CDR3 loop spans 15 amino acids. Germline V gene data show CDR1 as SGDLS and CDR2 as YYNGEE. As DNA, the CDR3 is TGTGCCAGCAGCGTAGACGGGGGGCTCACAGATACGCAGTATTTT. Its translation is CASSVDGGLTDTQYF.

This clone was detected only a few times. The CDR3 region is CASSPGGGMKTQYF. CDR3 coding DNA: TGTGCCAGCAGCCCTGGGGGGGGCATGAAGACCCAGTACTTC. The chain uses TRBV7-2 and TRBJ2-5; perhaps TRBD2 as D (7 bases). Trimming took 5 bases from V and 6 from J, leaving 16 bases between them. The CDR3 loop spans 14 amino acids. Germline CDR1 reads SGHTA; CDR2 reads FQGNSA.

A word on this clone: Other DNA variants within this sample encode the same CDR3. The chain is built from TRBV7-2 and TRBJ2-3; D not resolved. The CDR3 contains 12 residues. CDR1 and CDR2 from the germline V gene are SGHTA and FQGNSA. V dropped 4 bases and J dropped 4 bases, with 6 bases sitting between them. CDR3 in DNA: TGTGCCAGCAGCTCCTTCTCAGATACGCAGTATTTT. Translated: CASSSFSDTQYF. Supplemented by reference TRBV7-2 and TRBJ2-3, the full variable domain reads GAGVSQSPSNKVTEKGKDVELRCDPISGHTALYWYRQSLGQGLEFLIYFQGNSAPDKSGLPSDRFSAERTGGSVSTLTIQRTQQEDSAVYLCASSSFSDTQYFGPGTRLTVL.

At least ten counts were recorded for this clone. The gene calls are TRBV2 and TRBJ2-2, with a possible D match to TRBD1 (5 bases). Germline loops: CDR1 SNHLY, CDR2 FYNNEI. Trimming left V 4 bases short and J 4 bases short, with 10 bases between. The CDR3 length is 14 residues. CDR3 protein: CASSGGRVTGELFF. The CDR3 DNA follows: TGTGCCAGCAGTGGGGGCCGAGTCACCGGGGAGCTGTTTTTT.

The J gene is TRBJ1-5, the V gene TRBV4-1; 9 bases align to TRBD1. In germline, CDR1 is MGHRA, CDR2 YSYEKL. Trimming at V came to 0 bases and at J to 7 bases, leaving 1 base not matched to a gene. This CDR3 spans 14 amino acids. CDR3 sequence: CASSQEDRGQPQHF. CDR3 nucleotides: TGCGCCAGCAGCCAAGAGGACAGGGGACAGCCCCAGCATTTT.

The V and J genes are TRBV5-1 and TRBJ1-2; 8 bases match TRBD1. Germline trimming cut 5 bases from V and 7 bases from J; bases unmatched to any gene: 7. The length of the CDR3 is 13 residues. The germline V gene has CDR1 SGHRS and CDR2 YFSETQ. The CDR3 DNA sequence: TGCGCCAGCAGGAAAGGACAGGGTGGTGGCTACACCTTC. This codes for CASRKGQGGGYTF.

The rearrangement joins TRBV2 to TRBJ1-5; D call uncertain. The germline CDR1 and CDR2 sequences are SNHLY and FYNNEI. CDR3 length: 13 residues. The ends were cut back, 4 bases at V and 10 bases at J, with 14 bases in the middle. The CDR3: CASSADRGNPQHF. The CDR3 nucleotides are TGTGCCAGCAGTGCGGACCGGGGTAATCCCCAGCATTTT.

This clone was detected a few times. Other DNA sequences in this specimen translate into the identical CDR3. V and J are TRBV30 and TRBJ1-2; D is uncertain. From germline, CDR1 is GTSNPN and CDR2 SVGIG (reference sequence). This CDR3 comprises 13 residues. With 0 bases removed from V and 0 bases from J, the gap between germline ends came to 5 bases. The CDR3 spells CAWSVEANYGYTF. The CDR3 coding sequence is TGTGCCTGGAGTGTCGAGGCTAACTATGGCTACACCTTC.

V gene TRBV2 combines with J gene TRBJ1-2; tentative D call: TRBD1 (5 bases). Trimming removed 3 bases from V and 4 bases from J, with 6 bases in between. Germline loops: CDR1 SNHLY, CDR2 FYNNEI. The length of the CDR3 is 12 residues. The DNA for the CDR3 is TGTGCCAGCAGTGATCAGGGCTATGGCTACACCTTC. It is translated as CASSDQGYGYTF.

This chain links TRBV11-2 with TRBJ2-2; 12 bases line up with TRBD2. CDR3 length: 16 amino acids. Germline trimming cut 2 bases from V and 6 bases from J; bases unmatched to any gene: 4. Germline CDR1 reads SGHAT; CDR2 reads FQNNGV. The CDR3 DNA is TGTGCCAGCAGCTTATTGGGACTAGCGGGTTCCGGGGAGCTGTTTTTT. Its translation: CASSLLGLAGSGELFF.

The V and J genes are TRBV7-6 and TRBJ2-1; 14 nucleotides line up with TRBD2. V lost 1 base to trimming and J lost 9 bases; unmatched junction nucleotides: 5. The germline gives CDR1 SGHVS, CDR2 FNYEAQ. The CDR3 extends over 16 amino acids. The CDR3 region is CASSLGGLAGAPEQFF. CDR3 DNA sequence: TGTGCCAGCAGCTTAGGGGGACTAGCGGGGGCACCTGAGCAGTTCTTC.

This chain connects TRBV11-2 to TRBJ2-5, with TRBD2 matching over 7 bases. Losses at the gene ends were 4 bases for V and 3 bases for J; bases not matched to a gene: 17. Per the germline V gene, CDR1 is SGHAT and CDR2 is FQNNGV. The CDR3 covers 18 residues. The CDR3 DNA sequence: TGTGCCAGCAGCTCCCGATATCAGTTCGTGGGGGGGGAAGAGACCCAGTACTTC. It translates to CASSSRYQFVGGEETQYF.

CDR3 sequence: CASSDLRRGATNEKLFF. Written as DNA, the CDR3 is TGTGCCAGCAGTGATCTGCGGAGGGGAGCAACTAATGAAAAACTGTTTTTT. This sequence joins TRBV25-1 and TRBJ1-4; perhaps TRBD1 as D (5 bases). V lost 3 bases, J lost 0 bases, and 14 bases lay in between. Germline V CDR1 and CDR2: MGHDK, SYGVNS. The CDR3 extends over 17 amino acids.

This chain joins TRBV9 and TRBJ1-6, with 8 bases identical to TRBD1. The CDR3 totals 13 residues. V dropped 4 bases and J dropped 9; count of bases not matched to a gene: 3. CDR1 and CDR2 from the germline V gene are SGDLS and YYNGEE. The CDR3 nucleotides are TGTGCCAGCAGCCCAACAGGGGGTTCACCCCTCCACTTT. This translates into CASSPTGGSPLHF. The full variable domain, in which reference TRBV9 and TRBJ1-6 provide the parts outside the CDR3, is DSGVTQTPKHLITATGQRVTLRCSPRSGDLSVYWYQQSLDQGLQFLIQYYNGEERAKGNILERFSAQQFPDLHSELNLSSLELGDSALYFCASSPTGGSPLHFGNGTRLTVT.

This rearrangement joins TRBV7-8 to TRBJ1-3, with unresolved D. The CDR3 length is 14 residues. Germline-derived CDR1 and CDR2 are SGHVS and FQNEAQ. Trimming took 1 base from V and 4 from J, leaving 8 bases between them. CDR3 in DNA: TGTGCCAGCAGCTTAGGGTTAGCCGGAAACACCATATATTTT. Amino acid sequence: CASSLGLAGNTIYF.

In its sample, this clone was seen a few times. The gene calls are TRBV5-1 and TRBJ1-6, with TRBD1 matching 12 bases. V lost 4 bases and J lost 10; bases outside the gene matches: 6. The V gene's germline CDR1 is SGHRS and CDR2 YFSETQ. The CDR3 length is 15 residues. The CDR3 region has the DNA TGCGCCAGCAGCGGCGGGACAGGGGGCGGCTCACCCCTCCACTTT. Translating it yields CASSGGTGGGSPLHF. Looking up the rest from reference TRBV5-1 and TRBJ1-6 gives the full variable domain: KAGVTQTPRYLIKTRGQQVTLSCSPISGHRSVSWYQQTPGQGLQFLFEYFSETQRNKGNFPGRFSGRQFSNSRSEMNVSTLELGDSALYLCASSGGTGGGSPLHFGNGTRLTVT.

The chain carries TRBV19 and TRBJ1-1; TRBD1 matches 11 bases. Germline lookup yields CDR1 LNHDA and CDR2 SQIVND (reference sequence). The V gene end was trimmed by 6 bases and the J gene end by 0 bases; junction bases not matched to a gene: 3. CDR3 length: 15 amino acids. The CDR3 bases are TGTGCCAGTAGGCGGACAGGGGGCATGAACACTGAAGCTTTCTTT. Protein: CASRRTGGMNTEAFF.

J is TRBJ2-5 and V is TRBV14; 8 nucleotides align to TRBD2. Looked up from germline, CDR1 is SGHDN and CDR2 is FVKESK. J gave up 5 bases and V 4 bases, and 12 bases lay outside the gene matches. CDR3 length: 16 residues. CDR3: CASSPRPRTSLETQYF. CDR3 coding DNA: TGTGCCAGCAGCCCCAGACCGCGGACTAGCCTGGAGACCCAGTACTTC.

The gene calls are TRBV5-6 and TRBJ2-3; D possibly corresponds to TRBD1 (5 bases). The CDR3 runs to 15 residues. V gave up 5 bases and J gave up 4 bases, with 17 bases separating them. The germline V gene encodes CDR1 SGHDT and CDR2 YYEEEE. CDR3 sequence: CASSHPGKWADTQYF. The DNA for the CDR3 is TGTGCCAGCAGTCATCCAGGGAAGTGGGCAGATACGCAGTATTTT.

This chain joins TRBV24-1 and TRBJ2-1; 9 bases align to TRBD1. The CDR3 has 16 residues. Germline V CDR1 and CDR2: KGHDR, SFDVKD. J gave up 1 base and V 1 base, and 1 base lay outside the gene matches. CDR3 sequence reads: CATSDLDRGSYNEQFF. In DNA, the CDR3 is TGTGCCACCAGTGATTTAGACAGGGGGTCCTACAATGAGCAGTTCTTC.

The chain has TRBV11-2 and TRBJ1-1, with D perhaps matching TRBD1 (5 bases). Trimming removed 0 bases from V and 1 base from J, with 9 bases in between. Germline lookup yields CDR1 SGHAT and CDR2 FQNNGV. This CDR3 spans 15 amino acids. The CDR3 is CASSLDRTSNTEAFF. The CDR3 DNA sequence: TGTGCCAGCAGCTTAGACCGGACATCGAACACTGAAGCTTTCTTT.

This clone came up a few times. V is TRBV18 and J is TRBJ1-1; maybe TRBD1 (5 bases). This CDR3 is built from 14 residues. The V and J ends lost 4 bases and 5 bases respectively, with 14 bases between them. CDR1 and CDR2 from the germline V gene are KGHSH and LQKENI. The CDR3 nucleotides read TGTGCCAGCTCACATAGGGGCTGGGGTACTGAAGCTTTCTTT. Translation gives CASSHRGWGTEAFF.

A few counts support this clone. The chain carries TRBV2 and TRBJ1-6; perhaps TRBD1 as D (6 bases). Germline-derived CDR1 and CDR2 are SNHLY and FYNNEI. V lost 5 bases and J lost 5, with 10 bases in between. The CDR3 length is 14 residues. CDR3 nucleotide sequence: TGTGCCAGCAGTACTGACAGGAATAATTCACCCCTCCACTTT. Its protein is CASSTDRNNSPLHF.

The V gene is TRBV5-1, the J gene TRBJ2-3, with 7 nucleotides matching TRBD1. The CDR3 totals 15 residues. Germline V gives CDR1 SGHRS, CDR2 YFSETQ. With V trimmed by 1 base and J by 4 bases, 6 bases remained unmatched. CDR3 sequence: CASSLSRQGADTQYF. In nucleotides, the CDR3 is TGCGCCAGCAGCTTGTCCCGACAGGGAGCAGATACGCAGTATTTT.

In nucleotides, the CDR3 is TGTGCCAGCAGTGCTAGCGGGGGGGGTGAGCAGTTCTTC. It specifies CASSASGGGEQFF. The chain employs TRBV2 and TRBJ2-1; 12 positions match TRBD2. This CDR3 region has 13 residues. Germline V lookup: CDR1 SNHLY, CDR2 FYNNEI. With V trimmed by 4 bases and J by 9 bases, 1 base remained unmatched.

The chain has TRBV6-6 and TRBJ2-2; a possible D gene is TRBD1 (6 bases). Between the trimmed V and J ends, which lost 5 bases and 3 bases, there was a span of 13 bases. CDR3 length: 15 residues. Germline assignment: CDR1 MNHNY and CDR2 SVGAGI (reference sequence). The chain's CDR3 is CASSHEDSHTGELFF. CDR3 sequence (DNA): TGTGCCAGCAGTCACGAGGACAGCCACACCGGGGAGCTGTTTTTT.

CDR3 DNA: TGCAGCGCGGGACAGCCTCAAGAGACCCAGTACTTC. This sequence encodes CSAGQPQETQYF. The chain uses TRBV29-1 and TRBJ2-5; TRBD1 agrees at 7 bases. CDR3 length: 12 amino acids. Per the germline V gene, CDR1 is SQVTM and CDR2 is ANQGSEA. The ends lost 7 bases at V and 2 bases at J; junction bases unmatched: 4.

The J gene is TRBJ1-2, the V gene TRBV5-1, with D possibly TRBD1 on 5 matching bases. V was clipped by 2 bases and J by 6 bases, with 14 bases between them. The CDR3 runs to 14 residues. Germline-derived CDR1 and CDR2 are SGHRS and YFSETQ. CDR3 sequence: CASSFQGDPNGYTF. In DNA form, the CDR3 reads TGCGCCAGCAGCTTTCAGGGTGATCCGAATGGCTACACCTTC.

The V gene is TRBV30, the J gene TRBJ1-1, with a weak D call TRBD1 (6 bases). V was cut by 5 bases and J by 3 bases, with 16 bases left in between. Germline-derived CDR1 and CDR2 are GTSNPN and SVGIG (reference sequence). This CDR3 has 14 residues. This CDR3 reads CAWGTGGLDTEAFF. In DNA, the CDR3 is TGTGCCTGGGGGACCGGGGGGCTTGACACTGAAGCTTTCTTT.